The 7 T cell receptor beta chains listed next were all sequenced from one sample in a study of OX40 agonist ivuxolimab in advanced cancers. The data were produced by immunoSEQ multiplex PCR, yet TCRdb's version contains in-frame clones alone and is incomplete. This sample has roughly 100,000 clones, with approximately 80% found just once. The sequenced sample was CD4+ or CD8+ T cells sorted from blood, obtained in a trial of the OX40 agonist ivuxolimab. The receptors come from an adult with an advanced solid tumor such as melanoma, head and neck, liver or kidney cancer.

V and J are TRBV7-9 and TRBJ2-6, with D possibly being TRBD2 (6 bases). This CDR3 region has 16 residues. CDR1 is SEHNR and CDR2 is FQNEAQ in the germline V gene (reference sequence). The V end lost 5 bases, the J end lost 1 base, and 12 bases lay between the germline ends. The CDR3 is CASSPAAGSGANVLTF. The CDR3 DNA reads TGTGCCAGCAGCCCTGCGGCGGGGTCTGGGGCCAACGTCCTGACTTTC. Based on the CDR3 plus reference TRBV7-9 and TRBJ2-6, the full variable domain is DTGVSQNPRHKITKRGQNVTFRCDPISEHNRLYWYRQTLGQGPEFLTYFQNEAQLEKSRLLSDRFSAERPKGSFSTLEIQRTEQGDSAMYLCASSPAAGSGANVLTFGAGSRLTVL.

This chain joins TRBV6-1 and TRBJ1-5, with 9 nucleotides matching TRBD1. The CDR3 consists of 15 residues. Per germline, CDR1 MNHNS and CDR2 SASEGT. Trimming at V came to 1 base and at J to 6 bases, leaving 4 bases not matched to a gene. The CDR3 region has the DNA TGTGCCAGCAGTGAAGTGGGGACAGGGAGTCAGCCCCAGCATTTT. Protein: CASSEVGTGSQPQHF.

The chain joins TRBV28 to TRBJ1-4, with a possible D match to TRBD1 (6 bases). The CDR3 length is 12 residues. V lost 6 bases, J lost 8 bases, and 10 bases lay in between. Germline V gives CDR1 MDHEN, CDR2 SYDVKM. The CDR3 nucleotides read TGTGCCAGCAGACAGGGTTCGGAAAAACTGTTTTTT. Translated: CASRQGSEKLFF.

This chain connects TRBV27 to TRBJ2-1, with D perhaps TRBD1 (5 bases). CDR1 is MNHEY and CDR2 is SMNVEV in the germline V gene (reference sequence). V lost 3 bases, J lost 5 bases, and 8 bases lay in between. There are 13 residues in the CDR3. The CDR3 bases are TGTGCCAGCAGTTTTGGGGCAGACAATGAGCAGTTCTTC. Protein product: CASSFGADNEQFF.

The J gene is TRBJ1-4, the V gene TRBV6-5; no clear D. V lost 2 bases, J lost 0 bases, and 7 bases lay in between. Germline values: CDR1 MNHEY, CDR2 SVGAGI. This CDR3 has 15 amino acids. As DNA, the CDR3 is TGTGCCAGCAGTTACAGCGGGACAACTAATGAAAAACTGTTTTTT. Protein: CASSYSGTTNEKLFF.

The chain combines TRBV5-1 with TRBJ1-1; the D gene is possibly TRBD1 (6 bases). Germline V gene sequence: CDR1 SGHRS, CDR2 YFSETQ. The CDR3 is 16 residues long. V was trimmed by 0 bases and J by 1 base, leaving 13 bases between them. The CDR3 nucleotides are TGCGCCAGCAGCTTGGAGGGGGGTCCCGCGAACACTGAAGCTTTCTTT. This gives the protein CASSLEGGPANTEAFF.

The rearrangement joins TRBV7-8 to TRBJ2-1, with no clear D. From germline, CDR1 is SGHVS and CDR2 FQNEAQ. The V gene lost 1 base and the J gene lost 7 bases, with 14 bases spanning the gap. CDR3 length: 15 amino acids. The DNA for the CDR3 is TGTGCCAGCAGCTTAGGTCAGATCAGCTGGAATGAGCAGTTCTTC. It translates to CASSLGQISWNEQFF.